This T cell receptor (beta chain) was observed in a study of blood T cell repertoires in COVID-19. Assay: immunoSEQ multiplex PCR; the TCRdb copy retains only in-frame clones and omits some. This sample carries nearly 400,000 clones, under 90% of them seen once, and the ten largest clones take 1.7%. A single count supports this clone. There are 16 residues in the CDR3. Germline V lookup: CDR1 SGDLS, CDR2 YYNGEE. The trim removed 4 bases at V and 6 bases at J, leaving 11 bases unmatched. The TCR sequence derives from a young woman who had recovered from COVID-19. The V gene is TRBV9, the J gene TRBJ1-1; TRBD1 aligns across 11 bases. Sequenced: PBMCs or T cells enriched from blood (not recorded which). CDR3 sequence (DNA): TGTGCCAGCAGCCCCCCGGGACAGGGGGTGGTATCTGAAGCTTTCTTT. Its translation is CASSPPGQGVVSEAFF.